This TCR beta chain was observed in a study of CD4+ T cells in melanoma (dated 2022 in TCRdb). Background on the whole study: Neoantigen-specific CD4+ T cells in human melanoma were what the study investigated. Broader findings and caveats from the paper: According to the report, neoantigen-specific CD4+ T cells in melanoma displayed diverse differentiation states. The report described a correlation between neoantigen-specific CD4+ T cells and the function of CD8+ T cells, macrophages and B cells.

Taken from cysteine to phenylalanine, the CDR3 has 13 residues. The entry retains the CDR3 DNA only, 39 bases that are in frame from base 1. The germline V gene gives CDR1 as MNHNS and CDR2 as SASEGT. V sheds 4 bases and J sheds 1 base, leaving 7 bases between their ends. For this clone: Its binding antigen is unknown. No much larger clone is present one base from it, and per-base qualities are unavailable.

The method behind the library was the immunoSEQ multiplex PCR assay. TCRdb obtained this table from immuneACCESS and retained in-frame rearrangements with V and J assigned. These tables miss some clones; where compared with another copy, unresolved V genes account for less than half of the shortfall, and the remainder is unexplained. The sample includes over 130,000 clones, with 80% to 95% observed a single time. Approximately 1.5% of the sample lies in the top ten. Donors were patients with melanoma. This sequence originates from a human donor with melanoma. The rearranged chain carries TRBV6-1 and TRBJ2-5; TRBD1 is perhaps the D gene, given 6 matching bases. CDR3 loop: CASSGGRQETQYF. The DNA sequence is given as TGTGCCAGCAGTGGGGGGCGCCAAGAGACCCAGTACTTC.